These T cell receptor beta chains were read from a single sample in a study of T cells in Graves' hyperthyroidism and ophthalmopathy. TCRdb analysed the multiplex PCR reads with MiXCR anew, one entry per CDR3 protein. Altogether about 400,000 distinct CDR3 sequences are present, around an eighth being singletons, with the ten largest covering 25% to 30%. What was sequenced was blood. These receptors were collected from a man between 50 and 59 years old with Graves' ophthalmopathy. The CDR3 runs from the conserved cysteine through the conserved F or W. D genes are given only for firm matches. Clone size is stated in some rows and not others, as once, few, many or a class when expanded.

TGCAGTGCTGGCAGACTAGATTACGAGCAGTACTTC	CSAGRLDYEQYF	TRBV20-1	TRBJ2-7	.	many
TGTGCCAGCAGTTCCATAGCGGGAGCTTTCCAAGAGACCCAGTACTTC	CASSSIAGAFQETQYF	TRBV28	TRBJ2-5	TRBD2	many
TGTGCCAGCAGTTTCAAGGATAATTCACCCCTCCACTTT	CASSFKDNSPLHF	TRBV12-3/TRBV12-4	TRBJ1-6	.	few
TGCAGTGCTAGAGATGACCAGCGGGAGGGCCGGACCGGGGAGCTGTTTTTT	CSARDDQREGRTGELFF	TRBV20-1	TRBJ2-2	TRBD2	few
TGTGCCAGCAGCGTAGGAATGGGGGCAGGGCTTGGCTACACCTTC	CASSVGMGAGLGYTF	TRBV9	TRBJ1-2	.	.
TGCAGCGTTTGGGGGTATGAGACCCAGTACTTC	CSVWGYETQYF	TRBV29-1	TRBJ2-5	.	many
TGTGCCAGCAGCCCCCAAGGATACGGGACTAGCGGAGAGACCCAGTACTTC	CASSPQGYGTSGETQYF	TRBV3-1	TRBJ2-5	TRBD2	many
TGTGCCAGCAGTTTTTTAACGGGAGGGAGTACAGATACGCAGTATTTT	CASSFLTGGSTDTQYF	TRBV28	TRBJ2-3	TRBD2	many
TGTGCCAGCAGTCTACTAGCGGGAGGGCCGGGTGAGCAGTTCTTC	CASSLLAGGPGEQFF	TRBV2	TRBJ2-1	TRBD2	many
TGTGCCAGCATCGGGGCAGGAAAACTGTTTTTT	CASIGAGKLFF	TRBV6-1	TRBJ1-4	.	.
TGTGCCAGCAGCCAAGGGGATTCCAGCGGGAGATACACCGGGGAGCTGTTTTTT	CASSQGDSSGRYTGELFF	TRBV3-1	TRBJ2-2	TRBD2	many